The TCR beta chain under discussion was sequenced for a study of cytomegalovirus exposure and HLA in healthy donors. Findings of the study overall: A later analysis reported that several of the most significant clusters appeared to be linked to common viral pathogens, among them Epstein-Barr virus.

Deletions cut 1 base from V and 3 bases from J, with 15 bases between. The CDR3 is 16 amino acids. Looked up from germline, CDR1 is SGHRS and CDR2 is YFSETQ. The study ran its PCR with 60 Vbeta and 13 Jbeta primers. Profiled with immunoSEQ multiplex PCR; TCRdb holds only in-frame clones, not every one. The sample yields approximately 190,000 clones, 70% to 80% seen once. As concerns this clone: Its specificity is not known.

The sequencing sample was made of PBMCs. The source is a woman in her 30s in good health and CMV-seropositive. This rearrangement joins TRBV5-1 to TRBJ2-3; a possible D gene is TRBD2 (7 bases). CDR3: CASSLWEGGLTDTQYF. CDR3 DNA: TGCGCCAGCAGCTTGTGGGAGGGGGGACTGACAGATACGCAGTATTTT.